The next 8 T cell receptor beta chains were all read from a single sample in a study of early T cells in non-severe SARS-CoV-2 infection. Each CDR3 protein gets one entry after TCRdb re-called the 5' RACE reads with MiXCR. This table holds roughly 34,000 distinct CDR3 sequences, around 6.5% found once. The material was whole blood, obtained at baseline. These receptors came from an adult who was a healthcare worker with PCR-confirmed SARS-CoV-2 infection or an uninfected control (not recorded which).

The chain has TRBV28 and TRBJ1-6; weak D call: TRBD1 (5 bases). There are 16 residues in the CDR3. Trimming took 8 bases from V and 6 from J, leaving 20 bases between them. Per germline, CDR1 MDHEN and CDR2 SYDVKM. CDR3 sequence: CASVPTGGNFNSPLHF. The CDR3 DNA follows: TGTGCCAGCGTACCCACTGGGGGAAATTTTAATTCACCCCTCCACTTT.

This clonotype was counted between two and nine times. The V and J genes are TRBV4-3 and TRBJ1-2; D is possibly TRBD1 (6 bases). The CDR3 has 17 amino acids. The germline gives CDR1 LGHNA, CDR2 YSLEER. The V gene lost 1 base and the J gene lost 8 bases, with 23 bases spanning the gap. DNA of the CDR3: TGCGCCAGCAGCCAAGGAGACAGGCCCCGGTTGGCGGGCGGCTACACCTTC. Encoded protein: CASSQGDRPRLAGGYTF.

The table lists this clonotype with many counts. The chain uses TRBV7-8 and TRBJ2-7; TRBD1 matches at 8 bases. With 1 base clipped from V and 0 bases from J, the junction kept 8 bases outside the gene matches. This CDR3 is built from 17 residues. The germline gives CDR1 SGHVS, CDR2 FQNEAQ. The CDR3 protein is CASSLGSGTGSSYEQYF. The CDR3 nucleotides are TGTGCCAGCAGCTTAGGCTCCGGGACAGGTAGCTCCTACGAGCAGTACTTC.

This clonotype occurred many times. This rearrangement joins TRBV7-3 to TRBJ2-2, with 7 bases identical to TRBD1. The CDR3 covers 14 residues. Germline lookup yields CDR1 SGHTA and CDR2 FQGTGA. J was trimmed by 1 base and V by 6 bases; bases with no gene match: 2. The CDR3 DNA is TGTGCCAGCAGAAGGACAGGGAACACCGGGGAGCTGTTTTTT. Amino acids: CASRRTGNTGELFF.

This clonotype has more than one count but fewer than ten. V is TRBV18 and J is TRBJ2-5; TRBD2 aligns across 11 bases. Trimming removed 3 bases from V and 5 bases from J; junction bases left unmatched: 20. The CDR3 runs 20 residues. The germline CDR1 and CDR2 sequences are KGHSH and LQKENI. Here the CDR3 reads CASSPTQGTSGRRATETQYF. In DNA, the CDR3 is TGTGCCAGCTCACCCACTCAGGGCACTAGCGGGAGAAGGGCCACTGAGACCCAGTACTTC.

The chain employs TRBV25-1 and TRBJ2-7; TRBD1 might be the D (5 bases). Germline assignment: CDR1 MGHDK and CDR2 SYGVNS. CDR3 length: 12 amino acids. V was clipped by 3 bases and J by 3 bases, with 6 bases between them. The DNA for the CDR3 is TGTGCCAGCAGTGACAGGGTCTACGAGCAGTACTTC. Its protein product is CASSDRVYEQYF.

The gene calls are TRBV7-9 and TRBJ1-3; no clear D gene. Germline CDR1 and CDR2: SEHNR and FQNEAQ (reference sequence). The CDR3 sequence is 15 residues long. Trimming pared 6 bases from V and 3 bases from J, leaving 15 bases between. CDR3 DNA: TGTGCCAGCAGTCAAGAGGGTTCTGATGGAAACACCATATATTTT. Translated: CASSQEGSDGNTIYF.

V gene TRBV27 combines with J gene TRBJ1-4, with a possible D match to TRBD1 (5 bases). With 4 bases removed from V and 7 bases from J, the gap between germline ends came to 13 bases. Germline CDR1 MNHEY, CDR2 SMNVEV (reference sequence). The CDR3 consists of 14 residues. The CDR3 DNA reads TGTGCCAGCAGTTCATGGGGCGTCAGTGAAAAACTGTTTTTT. Translating it yields CASSSWGVSEKLFF.